This T cell receptor (beta chain) is from a study of shared clonotypes between healthy human individuals. Germline V gene data show CDR1 as SEHNR and CDR2 as FQNEAQ (reference sequence). CDR3 length: 18 amino acids. V lost 2 bases to trimming and J lost 6 bases, with 22 bases between them. Naive CD8 cells were CD45RO-negative, positively selected for CCR7, excluding terminally differentiated effector memory CD45RA+ cells. Each sorted subset replicate got 200 ng genomic DNA, tens of thousands of genomes. Data came from immunoSEQ multiplex PCR; TCRdb stores just in-frame clones and leaves some out. The repertoire holds around 2.1 million clones, about 92% seen once, with roughly 1.8% in the top ten.

The rearrangement joins TRBV7-9 to TRBJ2-2; perhaps TRBD2 as D (5 bases). The sample was naive CD8+ T cells from PBMCs. This receptor was identified in a man between 18 and 29 years old in good health. Some clones in this sample may be carry-over from other donors' samples. CDR3 residues: CASSLLGHKAAGPGELFF. The CDR3 region has the DNA TGTGCCAGCAGCTTACTGGGCCACAAAGCGGCCGGACCCGGGGAGCTGTTTTTT.